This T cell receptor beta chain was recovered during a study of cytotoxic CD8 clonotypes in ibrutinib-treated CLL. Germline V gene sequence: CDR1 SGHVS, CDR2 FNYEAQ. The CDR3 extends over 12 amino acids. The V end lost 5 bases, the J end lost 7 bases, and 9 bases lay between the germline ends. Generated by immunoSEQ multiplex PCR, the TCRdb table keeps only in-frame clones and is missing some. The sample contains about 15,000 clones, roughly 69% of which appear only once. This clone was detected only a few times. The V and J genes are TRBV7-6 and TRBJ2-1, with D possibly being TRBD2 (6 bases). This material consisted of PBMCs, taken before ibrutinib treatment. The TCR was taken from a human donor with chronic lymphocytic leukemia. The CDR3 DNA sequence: TGTGCCAGCAGCCCCGGAGGGAATGAGCAGTTCTTC. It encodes CASSPGGNEQFF.